This T cell receptor (beta chain) appears in the sequencing data of a study of T cell repertoires in cytomegalovirus infection (dated by TCRdb to the late 2010s). Concerning the study at large: Donor HLA type was relevant to the analysis, as public TCR beta signatures indicated carriage of CMV infection together with the matching HLA type. Overall study results and their limits: In both this cohort and an independent roughly 400-donor cohort, the cumulative frequency of public TCR beta family members distinguished carriers of CMV infection plus the relevant HLA type. The ex vivo response was dominated by HLA-C-restricted CMV-specific TCR beta clonotypes, and the single most frequent clonotype in two of eight donors was supplied by these HLA-C-restricted clonotypes.

The sequencer was an Illumina HiSeq 1500. TCRdb handled the public reads itself, with Q25 trimming in fastp and clone calling in MiXCR, and kept productive beta chains. Rows with one shared CDR3 protein collapse into an entry with the most common genes and DNA. The sample contains about 530,000 distinct CDR3 sequences, approximately 25% of them found a single time. Of the sample, around 13% falls within the top ten clones. About this clonotype: Its antigen is currently not known. One base away there is no much larger clone; base qualities are not given.

Inclusive of the bounding cysteine and phenylalanine, the CDR3 is 14 residues long. The read is trimmed to its CDR3 DNA, 42 bases read in frame from base 1. CDR1 and CDR2 are drawn from the germline V gene (reference sequence): GTSNPN, SVGIG. Here V drops 4 bases and J drops 0 bases, and the junction holds 3 bases not matched to any gene. This clonotype was obtained from a human donor in good health (CMV status not recorded). Some clones in this sample may be carry-over from other donors' samples. The specimen sequenced was PBMCs. The rearrangement combines TRBV30 with TRBJ2-1, with 7 bases aligning to TRBD1. The CDR3 sequence is CAWIGTASYNEQFF. The bases read TGTGCCTGGATCGGGACAGCCTCCTACAATGAGCAGTTCTTC.